This T cell receptor beta chain appears in the sequencing data of a study of shared clonotypes between healthy human individuals. Overall study context: Each donor contributed plates that comprised three CD4 naive, three CD4 memory, two CD8 naive and one CD8 memory.

Terminally differentiated effector memory CD45RA+ cells were excluded from the naive CD8 cells, which were CD45RO-negative and positively selected for CCR7. Libraries were prepared by immunoSEQ multiplex PCR; TCRdb keeps only in-frame clonotypes and omits some of them. The repertoire holds roughly 890,000 clones, with over 90% as singletons. In the case of this clone: Its specificity is unknown.

The germline gives CDR1 SEHNR, CDR2 FQNEAQ (reference sequence). V was clipped by 5 bases and J by 3 bases, with 23 bases between them. The CDR3 sequence is 18 residues long. General study findings and limits: When naive CD4 clonotypes were compared across several donors, around 5% were shared. Depth was large, yet rarefaction showed that sorted-subset sequencing was incomplete.

The chain uses TRBV7-9 and TRBJ2-1; weak D call: TRBD2 (6 bases). The TCR comes from a man aged 25 to 40 in good health. The sequenced sample was naive CD8+ T cells sorted from blood. The CDR3 DNA sequence: TGTGCCAGCAGCCCTTCACCCGGGACCGAGGAGGGCTACAATGAGCAGTTCTTC. Amino acids: CASSPSPGTEEGYNEQFF.